These 17 T cell receptor beta chains originate from one sample sequenced in a study of shared clonotypes between healthy human individuals. TCRdb keeps only in-frame clones here, not all; method: immunoSEQ multiplex PCR. The sample shows some 900,000 clones, less than 85% of them seen only once. The sequenced material came from memory CD4+ T cells sorted from blood. Subset in this sample: CD45RA-negative fraction. The receptors originated from a man younger than 30 in good health.

This chain connects TRBV6-1 to TRBJ2-7; 7 positions agree with TRBD1. Trimming at V came to 0 bases and at J to 3 bases, leaving 5 bases not matched to a gene. The CDR3 consists of 15 residues. Per the germline V gene, CDR1 is MNHNS and CDR2 is SASEGT. The CDR3 loop reads CASSEARDSVYEQYF. The DNA of the CDR3 is TGTGCCAGCAGTGAAGCGAGGGACAGTGTCTACGAGCAGTACTTC.

V usage is TRBV29-1 and J usage is TRBJ1-3; D unclear. The CDR3 contains 13 residues. The V end was cut by 4 bases, the J end by 0 bases, with 7 bases between. CDR1 is SQVTM and CDR2 is ANQGSEA in the germline V gene. The CDR3 sequence: CSVGATSGNTIYF. DNA for the CDR3: TGCAGCGTTGGGGCAACCTCTGGAAACACCATATATTTT. Together with reference TRBV29-1 and TRBJ1-3, the CDR3 gives the full variable domain: SAVISQKPSRDICQRGTSLTIQCQVDSQVTMMFWYRQQPGQSLTLIATANQGSEATYESGFVIDKFPISRPNLTFSTLTVSNMSPEDSSIYLCSVGATSGNTIYFGEGSWLTVV.

The CDR3 sequence is CASSTQGPTNEKLFF. CDR3 DNA: TGTGCCAGCAGTACGCAGGGGCCAACTAATGAAAAACTGTTTTTT. The chain links TRBV25-1 to TRBJ1-4; tentatively, D is TRBD1 (6 bases). The CDR3 runs to 15 residues. The V and J ends lost 5 bases and 0 bases respectively, with 10 bases between them. Germline assignment: CDR1 MGHDK and CDR2 SYGVNS.

V and J are TRBV6-1 and TRBJ2-7; the D gene could be TRBD1 or TRBD2 (5 bases each). V lost 8 bases to trimming and J lost 6 bases, with 17 bases between them. Germline loops: CDR1 MNHNS, CDR2 SASEGT. CDR3 length: 13 residues. This CDR3 reads CASAPNWDREQYF. In DNA form, the CDR3 reads TGTGCCAGCGCACCGAACTGGGACCGCGAGCAGTACTTC.

The table lists this clone with a count of one. The V call is TRBV2, the J call TRBJ1-2; 7 bases match TRBD1. CDR1 is SNHLY, CDR2 FYNNEI, per germline. The V and J ends lost 5 bases and 2 bases, in that order; junction bases with no gene match: 8. The CDR3 runs to 15 residues. CDR3 region: CASSPADRANYGYTF. The CDR3 DNA reads TGTGCCAGCAGTCCCGCCGACAGGGCAAACTATGGCTACACCTTC.

This clone came up a few times. V is TRBV19 and J is TRBJ1-1, with a possible D match to TRBD1 (6 bases). The ends were cut back, 5 bases at V and 2 bases at J, with 12 bases in the middle. The CDR3 spans 14 residues. CDR1 is LNHDA and CDR2 is SQIVND in the germline V gene (reference sequence). CDR3 sequence reads: CASSDQGFNTEAFF. The CDR3 nucleotides are TGTGCCAGTAGTGATCAGGGGTTCAACACTGAAGCTTTCTTT.

This chain joins TRBV5-6 and TRBJ2-5; 10 bases are shared with TRBD2. With V trimmed by 2 bases and J by 2 bases, 6 bases remained unmatched. The CDR3 loop spans 16 amino acids. Germline V gene data show CDR1 as SGHDT and CDR2 as YYEEEE. CDR3 nucleotide sequence: TGTGCCAGCAGCTTACTCGGACTAGCGGAACAAGAGACCCAGTACTTC. Protein: CASSLLGLAEQETQYF.

CDR3 protein: CAISWTVADTQYF. DNA of the CDR3: TGTGCCATCAGCTGGACTGTGGCAGATACGCAGTATTTT. The chain recombines TRBV10-3 with TRBJ2-3; a weak D match, TRBD2 (5 bases). The V end was cut by 6 bases, the J end by 4 bases, with 11 bases between. Looked up from germline, CDR1 is ENHRY and CDR2 is SYGVKD. The length of the CDR3 is 13 residues.

The chain joins TRBV28 to TRBJ1-6; D uncertain. CDR1 and CDR2 (germline): MDHEN, SYDVKM. Trimming removed 2 bases from V and 7 bases from J, with 9 bases in between. This CDR3 has 14 amino acids. Here the CDR3 DNA reads TGTGCCAGCAGTTTAGCACGGTTGAATTCACCCCTCCACTTT. Translation: CASSLARLNSPLHF.

This chain links TRBV12-2 with TRBJ2-3; the table gives TRBD2 as D, unverified against the DNA. TRBV12-2 is described as a pseudogene. The CDR3 totals 17 residues. CDR3 region: CASRLARVPTSTDTQYF. Written as DNA, the CDR3 is TGTGCAAGTCGCTTAGCGCGGGTGCCTACTAGCACAGATACGCAGTATTTT.

Only a few counts were recorded for this clone. The genes are TRBV18 and TRBJ2-1; D remains unclear. The CDR3 spans 14 residues. Trimming left V 1 base short and J 6 bases short, with 10 bases between. CDR1 and CDR2 from the germline V gene are KGHSH and LQKENI. This chain's CDR3 is CASSPLTVSNEQFF. Written as DNA, the CDR3 is TGTGCCAGCTCACCACTTACAGTGTCCAATGAGCAGTTCTTC. The whole variable domain, filled in from reference TRBV18 and TRBJ2-1, reads NAGVMQNPRHLVRRRGQEARLRCSPMKGHSHVYWYRQLPEEGLKFMVYLQKENIIDESGMPKERFSAEFPKEGPSILRIQQVVRGDSAAYFCASSPLTVSNEQFFGPGTRLTVL.

The V and J genes are TRBV5-1 and TRBJ2-7; D is unresolved. V was cut by 1 base and J by 12 bases, with 17 bases left in between. This CDR3 spans 13 amino acids. Per germline, CDR1 SGHRS and CDR2 YFSETQ. In DNA form, the CDR3 reads TGCGCCAGCAGCTTGTCGGATTCGGGCGATCCGTACTTC. Its translation is CASSLSDSGDPYF.

V usage is TRBV4-1 and J usage is TRBJ2-3, with 8 bases aligning to TRBD2. The V gene's germline CDR1 is MGHRA and CDR2 YSYEKL. The CDR3 has 18 amino acids. With V trimmed by 3 bases and J by 2 bases, 13 bases remained unmatched. The CDR3 sequence is CASSHHTGLVGLTDTQYF. CDR3 bases: TGCGCCAGCAGCCACCATACGGGACTAGTAGGGCTCACAGATACGCAGTATTTT.

This chain links TRBV6-1 with TRBJ1-1; D not certain. The CDR3 runs 14 residues. The V gene lost 4 bases and the J gene lost 4 bases, with 13 bases spanning the gap. Germline V lookup: CDR1 MNHNS, CDR2 SASEGT. This CDR3 reads CASSGGVKGTEAFF. CDR3 nucleotides: TGTGCCAGCAGTGGCGGGGTGAAGGGCACTGAAGCTTTCTTT.

This chain uses TRBV14 with TRBJ2-7; TRBD2 might be the D (6 bases). The V gene lost 3 bases and the J gene lost 3 bases, with 15 bases spanning the gap. Germline CDR1 reads SGHDN; CDR2 reads FVKESK. This CDR3 region has 15 residues. CDR3 nucleotides: TGTGCCAGCAGCCAGGCGGGGCGGCAGGGCTACGAGCAGTACTTC. Translation gives CASSQAGRQGYEQYF.

The chain couples TRBV6-1 to TRBJ2-2; D gene unclear. The CDR3 runs 15 residues. Germline values: CDR1 MNHNS, CDR2 SASEGT. V was trimmed by 1 base and J by 4 bases, leaving 10 bases between them. CDR3 sequence (DNA): TGTGCCAGCAGTGAAGGGACGATCTTCACCGGGGAGCTGTTTTTT. This sequence encodes CASSEGTIFTGELFF.

The chain employs TRBV10-3 and TRBJ2-7; 9 bases fit TRBD2. The germline V gene encodes CDR1 ENHRY and CDR2 SYGVKD. V was clipped by 0 bases and J by 3 bases; unmatched bases: 15. The CDR3 spans 19 residues. This CDR3 reads CAISESVASGTTRYYEQYF. The CDR3 coding sequence is TGTGCCATCAGTGAGTCGGTAGCTAGCGGGACCACCCGGTACTACGAGCAGTACTTC.